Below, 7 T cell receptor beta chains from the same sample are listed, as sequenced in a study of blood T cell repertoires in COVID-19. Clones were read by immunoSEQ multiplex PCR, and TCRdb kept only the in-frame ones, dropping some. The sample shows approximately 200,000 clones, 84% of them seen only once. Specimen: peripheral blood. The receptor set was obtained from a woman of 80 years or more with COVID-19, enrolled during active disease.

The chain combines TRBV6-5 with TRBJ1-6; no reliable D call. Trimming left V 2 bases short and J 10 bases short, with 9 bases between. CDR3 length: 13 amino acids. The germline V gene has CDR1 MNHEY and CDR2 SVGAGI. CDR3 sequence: CASSYREESPLHF. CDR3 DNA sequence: TGTGCCAGCAGTTACAGGGAGGAATCACCCCTCCACTTT.

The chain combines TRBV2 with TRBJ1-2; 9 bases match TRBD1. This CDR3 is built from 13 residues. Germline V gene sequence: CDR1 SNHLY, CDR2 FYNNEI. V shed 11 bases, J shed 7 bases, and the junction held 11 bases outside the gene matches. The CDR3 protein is CAVTGQGGRGYTF. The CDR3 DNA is TGTGCCGTAACGGGACAGGGAGGTCGTGGCTACACCTTC.

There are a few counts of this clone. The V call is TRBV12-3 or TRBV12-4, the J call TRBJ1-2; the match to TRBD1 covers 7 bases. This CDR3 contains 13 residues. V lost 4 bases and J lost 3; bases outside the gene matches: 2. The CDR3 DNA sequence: TGTGCCAGCAGTTCGCAGGGGGACTATGGCTACACCTTC. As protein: CASSSQGDYGYTF.

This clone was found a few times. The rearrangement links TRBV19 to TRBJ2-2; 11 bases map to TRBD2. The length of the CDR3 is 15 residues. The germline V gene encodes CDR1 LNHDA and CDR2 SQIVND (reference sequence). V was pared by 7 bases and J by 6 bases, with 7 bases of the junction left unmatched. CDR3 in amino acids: CASNPLAGEAGELFF. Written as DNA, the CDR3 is TGTGCCAGTAACCCACTAGCGGGGGAGGCCGGGGAGCTGTTTTTT. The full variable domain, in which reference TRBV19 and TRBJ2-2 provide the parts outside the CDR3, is DGGITQSPKYLFRKEGQNVTLSCEQNLNHDAMYWYRQDPGQGLRLIYYSQIVNDFQKGDIAEGYSVSREKKESFPLTVTSAQKNPTAFYLCASNPLAGEAGELFFGEGSRLTVL.

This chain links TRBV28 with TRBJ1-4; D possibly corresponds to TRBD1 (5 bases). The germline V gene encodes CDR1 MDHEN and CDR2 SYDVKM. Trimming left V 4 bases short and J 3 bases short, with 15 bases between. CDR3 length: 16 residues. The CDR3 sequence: CASSWGGGVANEKLFF. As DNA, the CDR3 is TGTGCCAGCAGTTGGGGGGGTGGTGTAGCTAATGAAAAACTGTTTTTT.

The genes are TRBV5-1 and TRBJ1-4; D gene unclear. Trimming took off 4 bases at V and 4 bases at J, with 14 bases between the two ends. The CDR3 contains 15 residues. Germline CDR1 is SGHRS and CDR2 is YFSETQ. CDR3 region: CASSTTGRVNEKLFF. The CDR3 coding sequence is TGCGCCAGCAGCACCACCGGGAGGGTTAATGAAAAACTGTTTTTT. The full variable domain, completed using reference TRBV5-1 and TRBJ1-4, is KAGVTQTPRYLIKTRGQQVTLSCSPISGHRSVSWYQQTPGQGLQFLFEYFSETQRNKGNFPGRFSGRQFSNSRSEMNVSTLELGDSALYLCASSTTGRVNEKLFFGSGTQLSVL.

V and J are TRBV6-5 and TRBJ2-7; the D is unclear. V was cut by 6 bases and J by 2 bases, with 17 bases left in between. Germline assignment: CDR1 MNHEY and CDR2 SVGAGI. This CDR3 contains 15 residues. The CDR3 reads CASSRRNDSPYEQYF. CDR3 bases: TGTGCCAGCAGCCGACGTAACGACTCCCCCTACGAGCAGTACTTC.